This T cell receptor (beta chain) stems from a study of shared clonotypes between healthy human individuals. Study context: Aged between 18 and 49, the donors were two women and three men.

V shed 2 bases and J 4 bases; nucleotides not matched to a gene: 9. The CDR3 is 15 residues long. Germline V lookup: CDR1 SGHDT, CDR2 YYEEEE. TCRdb's copy holds only in-frame clones and misses some; the assay was immunoSEQ multiplex PCR. The repertoire consists of fewer than 850,000 clones, with less than 95% occurring once and the leading ten covering 34%. The rearrangement joins TRBV5-6 to TRBJ2-7, with 7 bases identical to TRBD1. This TCR came from a man aged 18 to 35 in good health. Some clones in this sample may be carry-over from other donors' samples. What was sequenced was memory CD8+ T cells from PBMCs. Subset defined: CD45RO+ cells pooled with CCR7-negative TemRA cells. Here the CDR3 DNA reads TGTGCCAGCAGCTTAACGGACAGGAGTACGTACGAGCAGTACTTC. Amino acid sequence: CASSLTDRSTYEQYF. The complete variable domain, with remaining parts taken from reference TRBV5-6 and TRBJ2-7, reads DAGVTQSPTHLIKTRGQQVTLRCSPKSGHDTVSWYQQALGQGPQFIFQYYEEEERQRGNFPDRFSGHQFPNYSSELNVNALLLGDSALYLCASSLTDRSTYEQYFGPGTRLTVT.